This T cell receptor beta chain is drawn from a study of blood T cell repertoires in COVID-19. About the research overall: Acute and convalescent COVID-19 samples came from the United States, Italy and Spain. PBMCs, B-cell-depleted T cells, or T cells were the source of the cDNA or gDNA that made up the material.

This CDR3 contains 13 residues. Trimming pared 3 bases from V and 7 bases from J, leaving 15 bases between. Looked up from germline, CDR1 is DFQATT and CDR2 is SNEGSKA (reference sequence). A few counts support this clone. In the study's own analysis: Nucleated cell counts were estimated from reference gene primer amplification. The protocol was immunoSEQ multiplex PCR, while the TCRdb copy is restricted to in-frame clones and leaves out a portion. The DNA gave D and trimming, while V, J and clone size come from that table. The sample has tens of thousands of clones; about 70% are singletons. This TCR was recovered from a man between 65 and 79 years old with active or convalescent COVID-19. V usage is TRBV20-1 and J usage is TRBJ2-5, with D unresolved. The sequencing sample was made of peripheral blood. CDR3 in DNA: TGCAGTGCTAGTAACAGCCTCATCGGGACCCAGTACTTC. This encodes CSASNSLIGTQYF.